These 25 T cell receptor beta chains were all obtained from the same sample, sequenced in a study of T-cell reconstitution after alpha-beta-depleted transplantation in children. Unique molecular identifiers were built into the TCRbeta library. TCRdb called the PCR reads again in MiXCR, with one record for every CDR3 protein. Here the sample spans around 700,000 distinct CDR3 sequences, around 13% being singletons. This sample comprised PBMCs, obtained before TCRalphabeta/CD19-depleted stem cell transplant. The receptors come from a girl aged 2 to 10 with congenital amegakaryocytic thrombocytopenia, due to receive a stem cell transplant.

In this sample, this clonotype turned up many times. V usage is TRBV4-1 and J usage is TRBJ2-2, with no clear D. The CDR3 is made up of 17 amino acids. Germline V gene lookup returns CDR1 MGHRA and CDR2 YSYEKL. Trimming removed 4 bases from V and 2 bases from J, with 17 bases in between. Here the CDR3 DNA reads TGCGCCAGCAGCCGAAGCCCACGAGTCGGAAACACCGGGGAGCTGTTTTTT. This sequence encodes CASSRSPRVGNTGELFF.

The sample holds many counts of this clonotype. Here the CDR3 DNA reads TGCGCCAGCAGCTTGACCTGGTGGTCTAGCAAATACAATGAGCAGTTCTTC. Protein sequence: CASSLTWWSSKYNEQFF. The rearrangement joins TRBV5-1 to TRBJ2-1; weak D call: TRBD2 (5 bases). This CDR3 is 17 amino acids long. Germline V gives CDR1 SGHRS, CDR2 YFSETQ. Deletions cut 1 base from V and 4 bases from J, with 18 bases between.

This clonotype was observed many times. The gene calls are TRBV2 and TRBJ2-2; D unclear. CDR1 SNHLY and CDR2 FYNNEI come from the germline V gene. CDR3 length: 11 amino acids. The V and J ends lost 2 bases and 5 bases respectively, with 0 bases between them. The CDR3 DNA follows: TGTGCCAGCAGTGAAACCGGGGAGCTGTTTTTT. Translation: CASSETGELFF.

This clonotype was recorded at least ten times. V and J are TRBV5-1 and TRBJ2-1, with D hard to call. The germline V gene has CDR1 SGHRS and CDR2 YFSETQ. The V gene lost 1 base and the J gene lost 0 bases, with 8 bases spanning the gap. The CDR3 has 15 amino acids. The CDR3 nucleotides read TGCGCCAGCAGCTTGTCTTTAAACTCCTACAATGAGCAGTTCTTC. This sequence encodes CASSLSLNSYNEQFF.

For the CDR3, the DNA is TGTGCCACCAGCAGAGAAAACAGGGTTAACTATGGCTACACCTTC. Amino acids: CATSRENRVNYGYTF. This rearrangement joins TRBV15 to TRBJ1-2, with D perhaps TRBD1 (6 bases). V gave up 0 bases and J gave up 1 base, with 9 bases separating them. This CDR3 is 15 amino acids long. CDR1 and CDR2 from the germline V gene are LNHNV and YYDKDF (reference sequence).

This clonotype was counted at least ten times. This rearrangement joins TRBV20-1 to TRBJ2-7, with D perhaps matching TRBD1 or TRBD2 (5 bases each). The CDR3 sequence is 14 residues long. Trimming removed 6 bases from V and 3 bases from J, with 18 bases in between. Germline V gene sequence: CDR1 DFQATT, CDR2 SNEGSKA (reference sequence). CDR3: CSAPSGAANYEQYF. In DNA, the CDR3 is TGCAGTGCGCCCTCCGGGGCCGCAAACTACGAGCAGTACTTC.

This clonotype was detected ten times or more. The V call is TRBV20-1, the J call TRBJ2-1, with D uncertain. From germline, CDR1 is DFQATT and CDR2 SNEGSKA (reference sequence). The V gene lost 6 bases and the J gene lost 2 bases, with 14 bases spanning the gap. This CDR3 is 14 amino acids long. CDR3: CSAALSLTYNEQFF. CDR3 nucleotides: TGCAGTGCCGCCCTTAGTCTAACCTACAATGAGCAGTTCTTC.

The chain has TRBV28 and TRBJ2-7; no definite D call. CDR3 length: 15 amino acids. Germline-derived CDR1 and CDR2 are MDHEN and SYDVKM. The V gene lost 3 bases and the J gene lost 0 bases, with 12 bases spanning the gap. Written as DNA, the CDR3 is TGTGCCAGCAGTTTCGCACCCCGAGACTCCTACGAGCAGTACTTC. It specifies CASSFAPRDSYEQYF.

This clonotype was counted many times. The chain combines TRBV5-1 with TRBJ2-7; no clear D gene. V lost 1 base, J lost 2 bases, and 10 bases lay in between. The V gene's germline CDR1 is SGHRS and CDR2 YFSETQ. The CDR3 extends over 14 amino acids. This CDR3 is CASSLHGPTYEQYF. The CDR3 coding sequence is TGCGCCAGCAGCTTGCATGGACCGACCTACGAGCAGTACTTC.

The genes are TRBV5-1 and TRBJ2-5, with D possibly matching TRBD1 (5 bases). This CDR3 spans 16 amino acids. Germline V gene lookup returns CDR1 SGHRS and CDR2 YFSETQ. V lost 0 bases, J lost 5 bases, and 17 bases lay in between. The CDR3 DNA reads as TGCGCCAGCAGCTTGGGATGGGGCAGTTTTGTGGAGACCCAGTACTTC. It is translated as CASSLGWGSFVETQYF. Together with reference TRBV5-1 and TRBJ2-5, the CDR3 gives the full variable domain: KAGVTQTPRYLIKTRGQQVTLSCSPISGHRSVSWYQQTPGQGLQFLFEYFSETQRNKGNFPGRFSGRQFSNSRSEMNVSTLELGDSALYLCASSLGWGSFVETQYFGPGTRLLVL.

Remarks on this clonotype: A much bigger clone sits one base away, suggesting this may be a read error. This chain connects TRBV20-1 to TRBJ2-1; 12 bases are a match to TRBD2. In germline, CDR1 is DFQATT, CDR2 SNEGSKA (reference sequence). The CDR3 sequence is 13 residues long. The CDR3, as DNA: TGCAGTGTTAGGACTAGCGGGATTGGTGAGCAGCTCTTC. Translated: CSVRTSGIGEQLF.

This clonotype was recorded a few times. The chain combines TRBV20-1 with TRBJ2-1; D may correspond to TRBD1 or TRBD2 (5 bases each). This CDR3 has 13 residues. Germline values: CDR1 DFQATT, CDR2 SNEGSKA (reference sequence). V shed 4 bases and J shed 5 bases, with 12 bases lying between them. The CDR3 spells CSATGRFDNEQFF. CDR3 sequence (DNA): TGCAGTGCTACGGGACGATTCGACAATGAGCAGTTCTTC.

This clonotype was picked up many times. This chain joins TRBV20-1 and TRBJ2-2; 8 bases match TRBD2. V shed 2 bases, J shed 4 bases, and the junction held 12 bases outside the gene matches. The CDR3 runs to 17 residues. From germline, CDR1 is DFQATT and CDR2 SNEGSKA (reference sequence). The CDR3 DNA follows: TGCAGTGCTAGATACTCCGGGACTAGTGTAATCACCGGGGAGCTGTTTTTT. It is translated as CSARYSGTSVITGELFF.

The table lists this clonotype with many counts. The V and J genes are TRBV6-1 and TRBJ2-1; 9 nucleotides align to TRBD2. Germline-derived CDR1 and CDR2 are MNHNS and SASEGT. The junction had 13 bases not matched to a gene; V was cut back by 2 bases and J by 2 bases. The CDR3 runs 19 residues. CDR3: CASSEYIWSGRSTYNEQFF. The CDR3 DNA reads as TGTGCCAGCAGTGAATACATTTGGAGCGGGAGGAGCACCTACAATGAGCAGTTCTTC.

The CDR3 DNA reads as TGTGCCAGCAGCCGCAGGGGGCAACAGACCCAGTACTTC. This sequence encodes CASSRRGQQTQYF. The chain combines TRBV7-6 with TRBJ2-5; TRBD1 matches 8 bases. The CDR3 length is 13 residues. With 5 bases clipped from V and 6 bases from J, the junction kept 5 bases outside the gene matches. Germline CDR1 reads SGHVS; CDR2 reads FNYEAQ. Supplemented by reference TRBV7-6 and TRBJ2-5, the full variable domain reads GAGVSQSPRYKVTKRGQDVALRCDPISGHVSLYWYRQALGQGPEFLTYFNYEAQQDKSGLPNDRFSAERPEGSISTLTIQRTEQRDSAMYRCASSRRGQQTQYFGPGTRLLVL.

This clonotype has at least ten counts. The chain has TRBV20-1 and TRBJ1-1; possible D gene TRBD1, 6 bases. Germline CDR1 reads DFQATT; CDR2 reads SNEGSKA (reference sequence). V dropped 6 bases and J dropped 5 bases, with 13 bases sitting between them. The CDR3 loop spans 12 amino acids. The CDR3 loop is CSALRGATEAFF. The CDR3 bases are TGCAGTGCCCTCAGGGGTGCAACTGAAGCTTTCTTT.

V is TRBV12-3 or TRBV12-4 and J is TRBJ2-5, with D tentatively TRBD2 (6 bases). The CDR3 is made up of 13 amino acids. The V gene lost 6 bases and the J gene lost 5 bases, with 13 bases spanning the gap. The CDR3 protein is CASSGGDLETQYF. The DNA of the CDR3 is TGTGCCAGCAGCGGGGGAGACCTGGAGACCCAGTACTTC.

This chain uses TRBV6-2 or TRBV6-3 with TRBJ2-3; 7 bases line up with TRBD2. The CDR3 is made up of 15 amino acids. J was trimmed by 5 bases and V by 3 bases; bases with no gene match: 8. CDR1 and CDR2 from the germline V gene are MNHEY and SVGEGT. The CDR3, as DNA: TGTGCCAGCAGTTATGGGAACGGGAGGCAAGATACGCAGTATTTT. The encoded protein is CASSYGNGRQDTQYF.

The CDR3 DNA sequence: TGTGCCAGCAGTTACCTTTCGGGACTAGCTTCGAATACGCAGTATTTT. This gives the protein CASSYLSGLASNTQYF. V usage is TRBV6-5 and J usage is TRBJ2-3; 9 bases line up with TRBD2. The CDR3 contains 16 residues. J gave up 7 bases and V 2 bases, and 10 bases lay outside the gene matches. Germline CDR1 and CDR2: MNHEY and SVGAGI.

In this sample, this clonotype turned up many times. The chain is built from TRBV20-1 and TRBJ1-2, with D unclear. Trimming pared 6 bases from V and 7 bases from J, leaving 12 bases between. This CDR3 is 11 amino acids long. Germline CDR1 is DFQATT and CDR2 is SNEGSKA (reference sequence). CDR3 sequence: CSAPFDAGYTF. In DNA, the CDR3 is TGCAGTGCCCCGTTTGACGCTGGCTACACCTTC.

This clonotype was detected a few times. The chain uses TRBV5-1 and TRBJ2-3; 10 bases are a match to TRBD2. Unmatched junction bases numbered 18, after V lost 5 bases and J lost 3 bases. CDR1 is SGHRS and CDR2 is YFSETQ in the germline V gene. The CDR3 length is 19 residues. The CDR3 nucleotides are TGCGCCAGCAGTCTGGCCCCTAGCGGGAGCAGTACGAGGACAGATACGCAGTATTTT. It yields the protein CASSLAPSGSSTRTDTQYF. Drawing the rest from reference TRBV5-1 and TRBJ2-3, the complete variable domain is KAGVTQTPRYLIKTRGQQVTLSCSPISGHRSVSWYQQTPGQGLQFLFEYFSETQRNKGNFPGRFSGRQFSNSRSEMNVSTLELGDSALYLCASSLAPSGSSTRTDTQYFGPGTRLTVL.

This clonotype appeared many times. This CDR3 is CSAVTGNTGANVLTF. The CDR3, as DNA: TGCAGTGCTGTTACAGGGAACACTGGGGCCAACGTCCTGACTTTC. V gene TRBV20-1 combines with J gene TRBJ2-6, with D possibly TRBD1 on 6 matching bases. CDR1 and CDR2 (germline): DFQATT, SNEGSKA (reference sequence). The V and J ends lost 5 bases and 2 bases respectively, with 13 bases between them. The CDR3 spans 15 residues.

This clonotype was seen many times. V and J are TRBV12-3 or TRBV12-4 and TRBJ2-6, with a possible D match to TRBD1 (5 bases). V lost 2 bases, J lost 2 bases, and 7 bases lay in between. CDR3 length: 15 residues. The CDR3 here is CASSLRGTGANVLTF. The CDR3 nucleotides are TGTGCCAGCAGTTTAAGGGGAACTGGGGCCAACGTCCTGACTTTC.

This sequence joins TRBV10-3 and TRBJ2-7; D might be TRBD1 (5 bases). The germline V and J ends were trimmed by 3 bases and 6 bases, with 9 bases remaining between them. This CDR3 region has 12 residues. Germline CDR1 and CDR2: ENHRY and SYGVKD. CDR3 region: CAISDPRGEQYF. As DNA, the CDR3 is TGTGCCATCAGTGATCCTAGGGGCGAGCAGTACTTC.

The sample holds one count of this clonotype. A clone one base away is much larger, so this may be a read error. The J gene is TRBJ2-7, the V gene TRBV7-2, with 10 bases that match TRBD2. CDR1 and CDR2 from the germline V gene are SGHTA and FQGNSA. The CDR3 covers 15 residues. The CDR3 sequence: CASSLITSGTYERYF. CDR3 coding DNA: TGTGCCAGCAGCCTAATAACTAGCGGGACCTACGAGCGGTACTTC. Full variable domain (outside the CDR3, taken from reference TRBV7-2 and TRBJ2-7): GAGVSQSPSNKVTEKGKDVELRCDPISGHTALYWYRQSLGQGLEFLIYFQGNSAPDKSGLPSDRFSAERTGGSVSTLTIQRTQQEDSAVYLCASSLITSGTYERYFGPGTRLTVT.